The 4 T cell receptor beta chains below come from one sample, sequenced in a study of human T cells and chemical hapten exposure. TCRdb reprocessed the RACE reads with MiXCR, giving one entry per CDR3 protein. The sample includes 65,000 to 85,000 distinct CDR3 sequences, approximately 10% seen only once; the top ten take roughly 1.4%. Documented time point: patch test 1, 2 weeks after DPC sensitization. The treatment: therapeutic diphenylcyclopropenone sensitization with weekly scalp DPC. Source: whole blood, taken in connection with sensitization to the hapten diphenylcyclopropenone (DPC). The receptors were sampled from a woman aged 50 to 60 with alopecia areata. Some clones in this sample may be carry-over from other donors' samples.

This chain uses TRBV16 with TRBJ1-4, with D perhaps TRBD1 (5 bases). The CDR3 has 15 amino acids. The germline CDR1 and CDR2 sequences are KGHSY and FQNENV. The V and J ends lost 0 bases and 4 bases respectively, with 9 bases between them. CDR3 sequence: CASSQSGANNEKLFF. As DNA, the CDR3 is TGTGCCAGCAGCCAATCAGGGGCAAATAATGAAAAACTGTTTTTT.

The V gene is TRBV20-1, the J gene TRBJ1-1; 8 positions agree with TRBD1. With 3 bases clipped from V and 5 bases from J, the junction kept 5 bases outside the gene matches. Germline-derived CDR1 and CDR2 are DFQATT and SNEGSKA (reference sequence). The CDR3 length is 13 residues. The CDR3 loop reads CSASPTGDTEAFF. The CDR3 region has the DNA TGCAGTGCTAGCCCGACAGGGGATACTGAAGCTTTCTTT.

This clonotype was picked up a small number of times. The chain couples TRBV7-2 to TRBJ2-1; 8 bases map to TRBD2. V lost 4 bases to trimming and J lost 4 bases; unmatched junction nucleotides: 9. Germline CDR1 is SGHTA and CDR2 is FQGNSA. The CDR3 length is 16 residues. The CDR3 spells CASSSPLAGLYNEQFF. CDR3 bases: TGTGCCAGCAGCTCGCCCCTAGCGGGCCTTTACAATGAGCAGTTCTTC. Combining the CDR3 with reference TRBV7-2 and TRBJ2-1 gives the whole variable domain GAGVSQSPSNKVTEKGKDVELRCDPISGHTALYWYRQSLGQGLEFLIYFQGNSAPDKSGLPSDRFSAERTGGSVSTLTIQRTQQEDSAVYLCASSSPLAGLYNEQFFGPGTRLTVL.

Only a few counts were recorded for this clonotype. The chain links TRBV7-3 to TRBJ2-1, with D perhaps matching TRBD1 or TRBD2 (5 bases each). CDR1 is SGHTA and CDR2 is FQGTGA in the germline V gene. The CDR3 length is 14 residues. V dropped 5 bases and J dropped 6 bases, with 14 bases sitting between them. Here the CDR3 reads CASSPGPSSNEQFF. CDR3 sequence (DNA): TGTGCCAGCAGCCCGGGACCCAGTAGCAATGAGCAGTTCTTC.